This T cell receptor beta chain was identified during a study of shared clonotypes between healthy human individuals. In the study overall: Sampling drew on donors who were a couple of women and a few men aged 18 to 49.

Each subset's genomic DNA was shared equally among a number of immunoSEQ plates. Some clones are missing from TCRdb's copy, which holds only in-frame ones; the method was immunoSEQ multiplex PCR. Altogether 450,000 to 600,000 clones are present, 70% to 85% being singletons, with the ten largest covering more than 10%. The donors were adults (healthy and HIV-negative) with no recent acute infections or vaccinations. The sequence was obtained from a woman aged 35 to 49 in good health. Some clones in this sample may be carry-over from other donors' samples. The sequenced sample was PBMCs.

The CDR3 DNA follows: TGTGCCAGCAGCTTAGACGCTAGCGGAGGGGGAGAGACCCAGTACTTC. This encodes CASSLDASGGGETQYF. The chain employs TRBV7-2 and TRBJ2-5, with a tentative D call TRBD2 (7 bases). V dropped 1 base and J dropped 4 bases, with 16 bases sitting between them. CDR3 length: 16 residues. Germline V gives CDR1 SGHTA, CDR2 FQGNSA.